The rows below give T cell receptor beta chains drawn from one sample of a study of blood T cell repertoires in COVID-19. Libraries were prepared by immunoSEQ multiplex PCR; TCRdb keeps only in-frame clonotypes and omits some of them. The sample has more than 300,000 clones; 92% are singletons. Source material: PBMCs or T cells enriched from blood (not recorded which). The receptors were sampled from a woman aged 25 to 39 who had recovered from COVID-19. Both conserved end residues are part of each CDR3. A D gene is named only where the DNA matches it firmly. Some rows have no size entry. The others give once, few or many, or a class for an expanded clone.

>-|TRBV7-3|-|TRBJ2-2
TGTGCCAGCAGCAAATCCCCAACGAGCGGGGAGCTGTTTTTT
CASSKSPTSGELFF
>-|TRBV30|TRBD1|TRBJ2-7
TGTGCCTGGAGGGGACAGGGTCTCAAGCAGTACTTC
CAWRGQGLKQYF
>-|TRBV29-1|-|TRBJ2-5
TGCAGCGTTGAGGTTCAGGGGGAGACCCAGTACTTC
CSVEVQGETQYF
>-|TRBV6-2/TRBV6-3|-|TRBJ1-5
TGTGCCAGCAGTCCATCGCCGCGGGGAGGGATCAATCAGCCCCAGCATTTT
CASSPSPRGGINQPQHF
>-|TRBV2|-|TRBJ1-1
TGTGCCAGCAGTACAGCGAGGGTTACTGAAGCTTTCTTT
CASSTARVTEAFF
>-|TRBV6-5|-|TRBJ2-2
TGTGCCAGCAGTTATTCCCAGGGCAATACCGGGGAGCTGTTTTTT
CASSYSQGNTGELFF
>-|TRBV13|-|TRBJ2-7
TGTGCCAGCAGCCGAACCGGGGGAAAGACCTACGAGCAGTACTTC
CASSRTGGKTYEQYF
>-|TRBV9|TRBD2|TRBJ2-3
TGTGCCAGCAGCGTATCTAGCGGGAGGAGGGATACGCAGTATTTT
CASSVSSGRRDTQYF
>-|TRBV28|TRBD1|TRBJ1-2
TGTGCCAGCAGTTTTCCGGAGGGGGCCAGAGACTATGGCTACACCTTC
CASSFPEGARDYGYTF
>-|TRBV5-4|TRBD1|TRBJ1-2
TGTGCCAGCAGCTTGAGAGACAGGGGGCAAGGTTATGGCTACACCTTC
CASSLRDRGQGYGYTF
>-|TRBV19|TRBD1|TRBJ1-6
TGTGCCAGTAGACGACCGACAGGGAGAGGTATTTCACCCCTCCACTTT
CASRRPTGRGISPLHF
>-|TRBV4-3|TRBD2|TRBJ2-7
TGCGCCAGCAGCCAATCCCGGCGCGGGAGGGTCAACGAGCAGTACTTC
CASSQSRRGRVNEQYF
>few|TRBV10-3|TRBD2|TRBJ2-2
TGTGCCATCAGAGAGACCGGGACTAAGAGCACCGGGGAGCTGTTTTTT
CAIRETGTKSTGELFF
>-|TRBV5-1|-|TRBJ1-3
TGCGCCAGCAGCTCCCAGGGTTTCTCTGGAAACACCATATATTTT
CASSSQGFSGNTIYF
>-|TRBV28|TRBD1|TRBJ1-3
TGTGCCAGCAGCCCCTGGGACAGTGGAAACACCATATATTTT
CASSPWDSGNTIYF
>-|TRBV4-3|-|TRBJ1-2
TGCGCCAGCAGCCAAGCACCAGGGGACTATGGCTACACCTTC
CASSQAPGDYGYTF
>once|TRBV2|-|TRBJ1-2
TGTGCCACCCAACGGGAGGCAAACTATGGCTACACCTTC
CATQREANYGYTF
>-|TRBV2|TRBD2|TRBJ2-1
TGTGCCAGCACCGTTGGACTAGCGGGGGGGCTGTCCTACAATGAGCAGTTCTTC
CASTVGLAGGLSYNEQFF
>-|TRBV27|TRBD1|TRBJ1-6
TGTGCCAGCAGTTTATCTGGGGACAGAGGGTCACCCCTCCACTTT
CASSLSGDRGSPLHF
>-|TRBV6-5|TRBD1|TRBJ2-3
TGTGCCAGCAGAATGGGACAGACCACAGATACGCAGTATTTT
CASRMGQTTDTQYF
>-|TRBV5-1|-|TRBJ2-7
TGCGCCAGCAGCCCGGTGGGGGGGCCCGAAAGTCTGCAGTACTTC
CASSPVGGPESLQYF
>-|TRBV18|-|TRBJ1-2
TGTGCCAGCTCACCACCGGGGGGCTATGGCTACACCTTC
CASSPPGGYGYTF
>-|TRBV4-1|-|TRBJ1-2
TGCGCCAGCAGCCAAATGCAGGGGCTCTATGGCTACACCTTC
CASSQMQGLYGYTF
>-|TRBV5-1|-|TRBJ2-1
TGCGCCAGCAGCTTTTACGGAGGGAGCTACAATGAGCAGTTCTTC
CASSFYGGSYNEQFF
>-|TRBV19|TRBD1|TRBJ1-1
TGTGCCAGTAGTATAGCAGGGGGGAGCATGAACACTGAAGCTTTCTTT
CASSIAGGSMNTEAFF
>-|TRBV4-2|-|TRBJ1-2
TGTGCCAGCAGCCAAGATGAAGGGCGGGGATATGGCTACACCTTC
CASSQDEGRGYGYTF
>-|TRBV19|TRBD1|TRBJ2-2
TGTGCCAGTAGGCTAGGCCCCGGACAGGGGGCAGGCGGGGAGCTGTTTTTT
CASRLGPGQGAGGELFF
>-|TRBV6-5|-|TRBJ1-6
TGTGCCAGCAGACAAGGACTGGGCTATAATTCACCCCTCCACTTT
CASRQGLGYNSPLHF
>-|TRBV6-5|-|TRBJ1-4
TGTGCCAGCAGACCGACGGGGGGGCGAGGGGAAAAACTGTTTTTT
CASRPTGGRGEKLFF
>once|TRBV3-1/TRBV3-2|-|TRBJ2-1
TGTGCCAGCAGCCCCCTTAGCGGTCGCGTTGGTGAGCAGTTCTTC
CASSPLSGRVGEQFF